This TCR beta chain was sequenced during a study of blood T cell repertoires in COVID-19. The wider study: Acute-phase and convalescent COVID-19 samples originated in the United States, Italy and Spain. The analysed material was cDNA or gDNA that came from T cells, B-cell-depleted T cells, or PBMCs.

This CDR3 is 14 amino acids long. CDR1 SGHNT and CDR2 YYREEE come from the germline V gene (reference sequence). V was shortened by 0 bases and J by 2 bases, with 7 bases between the two germline ends. Per the authors' pipeline: Amplified reference gene primers provided the basis for estimating nucleated cell counts. The repertoire was sequenced with immunoSEQ multiplex PCR; TCRdb's copy has only in-frame clones and lacks some. The V and J calls and clone size are taken from that table; D and trimming were inferred from the DNA. Counted here are 94,000 or so clones, 88% occurring once; the ten biggest clones make up roughly 7.4%.

The gene calls are TRBV5-4 and TRBJ2-3; D is unresolved. Sequencing was carried out using peripheral blood. This clonotype was obtained from a woman aged 70 to 79 with acute or convalescent COVID-19. CDR3 DNA: TGTGCCAGCAGCTTGGGAGGATCCACAGATACGCAGTATTTT. It translates to CASSLGGSTDTQYF.